This TCR beta chain came from a study of tumor-infiltrating lymphocytes in primary liver carcinoma. Unsorted whole blood served as the source of blood RNA, and germline DNA was extracted as well. From approximately 530 ng of total RNA, TCR beta-specific cDNA was reverse-transcribed using a constant-region primer. Three nested multiplex PCR rounds, a slightly modified ARM-PCR method, built the TCR beta libraries. The first two PCR rounds used TRBV1-TRBV30 primers with a Cbeta primer, roughly 10 cycles each. Via MiXCR, TCRdb re-called the multiplex PCR reads, giving one row per CDR3 protein. The sample carries almost 200,000 distinct CDR3 sequences, less than 70% recorded once. Study-level findings and limits: Reduced overlap was seen in tumor-adjacent and tumor-blood pairs versus tumor region pairs.

This clonotype showed up many times. Its antigen is not known. V lost 2 bases to trimming and J lost 8 bases; unmatched junction nucleotides: 11. This CDR3 spans 16 amino acids. The chain couples TRBV12-3 or TRBV12-4 to TRBJ2-1; 8 nucleotides line up with TRBD2. The origin of this receptor is an older woman with primary liver carcinoma and hepatitis B virus infection. Material for sequencing was peripheral blood. The CDR3 protein is CASSLFGAGGGDEQFF. The CDR3, as DNA: TGTGCCAGCAGTTTATTTGGTGCGGGAGGAGGGGATGAGCAGTTCTTC.